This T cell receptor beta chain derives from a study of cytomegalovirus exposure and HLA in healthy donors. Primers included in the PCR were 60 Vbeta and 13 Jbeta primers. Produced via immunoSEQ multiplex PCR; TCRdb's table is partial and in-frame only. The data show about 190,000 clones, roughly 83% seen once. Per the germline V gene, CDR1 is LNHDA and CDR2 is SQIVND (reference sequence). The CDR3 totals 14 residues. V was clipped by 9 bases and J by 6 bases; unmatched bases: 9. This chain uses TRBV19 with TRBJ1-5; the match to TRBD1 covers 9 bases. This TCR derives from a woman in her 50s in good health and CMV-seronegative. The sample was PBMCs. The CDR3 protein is CASPGTGKGQPQHF. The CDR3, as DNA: TGTGCCAGCCCCGGGACAGGGAAGGGTCAGCCCCAGCATTTT.